These T cell receptor beta chains were read from a single sample in a study of blood T cell repertoires in COVID-19. Measured with immunoSEQ multiplex PCR; TCRdb has only the in-frame clones, and not every one. The sample includes some 220,000 clones, around 90% of them seen just once. Source material: peripheral blood. These TCRs come from a man aged 30-40 years with COVID-19, enrolled during active disease. The CDR3 runs from the conserved cysteine through the conserved F or W. D genes are given only for firm matches. Not every row has a clone size; where given, it reads once, few, many or a size class.

TRBJ1-2	TRBV4-2	-	-	TGTGCCAGCAGCCAAGATTCTGCAGGTAACTATGGCTACACCTTC	CASSQDSAGNYGYTF
TRBJ2-1	TRBV6-2/TRBV6-3	TRBD2	-	TGTGCCAGCAGTTACGCGCCTGGGACTAGCGGGAGCTCCTACAATGAGCAGTTCTTC	CASSYAPGTSGSSYNEQFF
TRBJ2-1	TRBV19	TRBD2	-	TGTGCCAGTAGTATTATAATGAAGCGGGGTCTTCTCAATGAGCAGTTCTTC	CASSIIMKRGLLNEQFF
TRBJ1-2	TRBV5-4	-	-	TGTGCCAGCAGCGCGGGGGCAGTGGCGGGTGGCTACACCTTC	CASSAGAVAGGYTF
TRBJ1-1	TRBV7-9	-	-	TGTGCCAGCAGCAAACTAGGGAAGCTCAACACTGAAGCTTTCTTT	CASSKLGKLNTEAFF
TRBJ2-5	TRBV7-2	-	-	TGTGCCAGCAGCTCCTACCCCCAAGAGACCCAGTACTTC	CASSSYPQETQYF
TRBJ2-1	TRBV5-1	TRBD1	few	TGCGCCAGCAGCTTGACTTGGGACCGAGGGGGCAGTGAGCAGTTCTTC	CASSLTWDRGGSEQFF
TRBJ2-3	TRBV2	-	-	TGTGCCAGCAGTCAGAGGCAGAACACAGATACGCAGTATTTT	CASSQRQNTDTQYF
TRBJ1-5	TRBV19	-	-	TGTGCCAGTAGTATCCGCGGGGCAGGTCAGCCCCAGCATTTT	CASSIRGAGQPQHF
TRBJ1-4	TRBV4-2	-	-	TGTGCCAGCAGCCAACCAGGGGCAACTAATGAAAAACTGTTTTTT	CASSQPGATNEKLFF
TRBJ1-2	TRBV3-1/TRBV3-2	TRBD1	once	TGTGCCAGCAGCCCGAATTACAGGGGAAGGAGCTATGGCTACACCTTC	CASSPNYRGRSYGYTF
TRBJ2-1	TRBV7-2	TRBD2	-	TGTGCCAGCAGCTTACGCGGGGGGGCCTTTAGACACGGCGATGAGCAGTTCTTC	CASSLRGGAFRHGDEQFF
TRBJ2-7	TRBV6-5	-	-	TGTGCCAGCGGTAACATGAACCCCTACGAGCAGTACTTC	CASGNMNPYEQYF
TRBJ1-3	TRBV30	TRBD1	-	TGTGCCTGGGGGAGGACAGGGAGAGGAAACACCATATATTTT	CAWGRTGRGNTIYF
TRBJ1-5	TRBV10-1	TRBD1	-	TGCGCCAGCAGTGCTGACAGGGATCAGCCCCAGCATTTT	CASSADRDQPQHF
TRBJ2-1	TRBV2	TRBD1	-	TGTGCCAGCAAGGGACAGGGTAATAGTGAGCAGTTCTTC	CASKGQGNSEQFF
TRBJ2-1	TRBV5-6	TRBD1	-	TGTGCCAGCAGCCAGGGGGCTTCCTACAATGAGCAGTTCTTC	CASSQGASYNEQFF
TRBJ1-5	TRBV6-5	-	-	TGTGCCAGCAGTTACGACAGAAATCAGCCCCAGCATTTT	CASSYDRNQPQHF
TRBJ2-2	TRBV27	TRBD1	-	TGTGCCAGCACCTCTCTACCGGGACAGGGGCTTGCCGGGGAGCTGTTTTTT	CASTSLPGQGLAGELFF
TRBJ1-5	TRBV6-6	-	once	TGTGCCAGCAGTTACGACAGGACCTCACTCAATCAGCCCCAGCATTTT	CASSYDRTSLNQPQHF
TRBJ1-6	TRBV5-6	-	-	TGTGCCAGCAGCTTGGGATTTGCGAATTCACCCCTCCACTTT	CASSLGFANSPLHF
TRBJ1-5	TRBV10-3	-	-	TGTGCCATCAGTGAGTCGACTAATCAGCCCCAGCATTTT	CAISESTNQPQHF
TRBJ1-1	TRBV29-1	-	-	TGCAGCGTTGTGCATACGGACACTGAAGCTTTCTTT	CSVVHTDTEAFF
TRBJ2-2	TRBV11-2	-	-	TGTGCCAGCAGCTTAAAGCACACCGGGGAGCTGTTTTTT	CASSLKHTGELFF
TRBJ1-4	TRBV6-1	-	-	TGTGCCAGCAGTGAGGCCGGGAATAATGAAAAACTGTTTTTT	CASSEAGNNEKLFF
TRBJ1-6	TRBV30	-	-	TGTGCCTGGAGTCAACGACGATTCCCAGGGAACGATAATTCACCCCTCCACTTT	CAWSQRRFPGNDNSPLHF
TRBJ1-1	TRBV29-1	TRBD1	-	TGCAGCGTTGAGCGACAGGGTAACACTGAAGCTTTCTTT	CSVERQGNTEAFF
TRBJ1-2	TRBV6-2/TRBV6-3	-	-	TGTGCCAGCAGTTACTCGGCTTCGGCAGGGGCTGGCTACACCTTC	CASSYSASAGAGYTF
TRBJ1-4	TRBV9	-	-	TGTGCCAGCAGCGTAGGGGGGGTAGCTAATGAAAAACTGTTTTTT	CASSVGGVANEKLFF
TRBJ2-2	TRBV7-9	-	-	TGTGCCAGCAGATCGGGCACCGGGGAGCTGTTTTTT	CASRSGTGELFF
TRBJ2-3	TRBV5-1	-	-	TGCGCCAGCAGCTTGAGCCCGGGGGTGGGTTCTAGGACAGATACGCAGTATTTT	CASSLSPGVGSRTDTQYF
TRBJ1-1	TRBV7-6	-	-	TGTGCCAGCAGCTTATCTCAGGGAGGGGACACTGAAGCTTTCTTT	CASSLSQGGDTEAFF
TRBJ2-5	TRBV5-1	-	few	TGCGCCAGCAGCTTAAACTTCCAAGAGACCCAGTACTTC	CASSLNFQETQYF
TRBJ1-1	TRBV6-5	-	-	TGTGCCAGCGAGGGGAACACTGAAGCTTTCTTT	CASEGNTEAFF
TRBJ2-5	TRBV5-6	-	-	TGTGCCAGCAGCCCCCCCTGGGGCAGTGAGACCCAGTACTTC	CASSPPWGSETQYF
TRBJ2-7	TRBV6-2/TRBV6-3	TRBD1	-	TGTGCCAGCAGCCAATTCCGGGACAGGGGGTACGAGCAGTACTTC	CASSQFRDRGYEQYF
TRBJ1-2	TRBV20-1	-	-	TGCAGTGCTAGTGCGGGGGGACTAATCAATGGCTACACCTTC	CSASAGGLINGYTF
TRBJ1-1	TRBV6-6	TRBD1	-	TGTGCCAGCACGCGCAACCAGGGGGACACTGAAGCTTTCTTT	CASTRNQGDTEAFF
TRBJ1-1	TRBV2	-	-	TGTGCCAGCAGTGATAGACTTCAGGGAGGGACTGAAGCTTTCTTT	CASSDRLQGGTEAFF
TRBJ2-3	TRBV3-1/TRBV3-2	-	-	TGTGCCAGCAGCTCTGCGCGGCCATCGACAGATACGCAGTATTTT	CASSSARPSTDTQYF
TRBJ1-1	TRBV9	-	-	TGTGCCAGCAGCCTACAGGGCAACACTGAAGCTTTCTTT	CASSLQGNTEAFF
TRBJ1-2	TRBV6-5	TRBD1	-	TGTGCCAGCAGTTACTCGAGGACAGGGGGAGACTATGGCTACACCTTC	CASSYSRTGGDYGYTF